This TCR beta chain was obtained from a study of T cells after yellow fever vaccination. This clonotype was counted ten times or more. TCRdb fed the 5' RACE reads into MiXCR, producing one record per CDR3 protein. This sample has a few hundred thousand distinct CDR3 sequences, with about 6.2% found just once. V lost 5 bases and J 4 bases, leaving 11 bases between the germline ends. The CDR3 totals 13 residues. CDR1 and CDR2 (germline): SGHVS, FQNEAQ. The TCR originated in a man aged 25 to 45 who received the YFV17D yellow fever vaccine. The sequencing used PBMCs, collected 5 days after the yellow fever booster vaccination. V gene TRBV7-8 combines with J gene TRBJ1-2; D is unclear. CDR3 sequence: CASSQGSPYGYTF. The CDR3 nucleotides read TGTGCCAGCAGCCAAGGCTCCCCCTATGGCTACACCTTC.